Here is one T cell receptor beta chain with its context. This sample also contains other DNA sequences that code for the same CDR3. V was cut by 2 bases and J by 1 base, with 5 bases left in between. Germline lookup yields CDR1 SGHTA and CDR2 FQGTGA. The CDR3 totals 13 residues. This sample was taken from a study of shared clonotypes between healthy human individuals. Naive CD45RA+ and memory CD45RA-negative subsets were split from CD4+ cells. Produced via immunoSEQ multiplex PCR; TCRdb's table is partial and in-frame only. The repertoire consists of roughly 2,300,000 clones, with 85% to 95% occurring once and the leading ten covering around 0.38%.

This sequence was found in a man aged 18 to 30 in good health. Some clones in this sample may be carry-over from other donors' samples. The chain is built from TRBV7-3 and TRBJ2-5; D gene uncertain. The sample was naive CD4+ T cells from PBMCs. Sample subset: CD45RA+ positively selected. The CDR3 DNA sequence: TGTGCCAGCAGCTTATTGTCCCAAGAGACCCAGTACTTC. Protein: CASSLLSQETQYF.